Sequencing of this T cell receptor (beta chain) was carried out in a study of T cell changes during pregnancy in multiple sclerosis. Generated by immunoSEQ multiplex PCR, the TCRdb table keeps only in-frame clones and is missing some. The profile shows over 80,000 clones, less than 95% of them singletons. CDR1 and CDR2 (germline): SGDLS, YYNGEE. Between the trimmed V and J ends, which lost 0 bases and 8 bases, there was a span of 15 bases. The CDR3 runs to 15 residues. The TCR sequence derives from a female donor in good health, enrolled as a control in a pregnancy study. The genes are TRBV9 and TRBJ2-1; D not certain. Sequencing used peripheral blood, obtained in the second trimester of pregnancy. Here the CDR3 DNA reads TGTGCCAGCAGCGTAGAGAACGGGTTGATGGATGAGCAGTTCTTC. Its protein is CASSVENGLMDEQFF.